These 32 T cell receptor beta chains originate from one sample sequenced in a study of T cells expressing NK-cell markers. From its re-call of the 5' RACE reads, TCRdb lists each CDR3 protein once, without DNA. The sample's table shows 200,000 to 300,000 distinct CDR3 sequences. Sequences were obtained from blood T cells: a sorted CD56 or NKG2C T cell subset, CD4+ or CD8+ T cells, or bulk PBMC T cells (not recorded which). The receptors shown here come from a man between 18 and 29 years old in good health.

The chain has TRBV25-1 and TRBJ2-5; TCRdb proposes TRBD1, but this gene call is untestable without DNA. Germline values: CDR1 MGHDK, CDR2 SYGVNS. The CDR3 extends over 13 amino acids. The CDR3 region is CASSVQGSETQYF.

The chain is built from TRBV7-2 and TRBJ1-6; TCRdb returns TRBD1, unconfirmable since there is no DNA. The CDR3 spans 17 residues. Germline V lookup: CDR1 SGHTA, CDR2 FQGNSA. Here the CDR3 reads CASSQWGAGSTDSPLHF.

J is TRBJ2-1 and V is TRBV20-1; checking the TCRdb D call of TRBD2 is not possible without DNA. This CDR3 contains 14 residues. Germline values: CDR1 DFQATT, CDR2 SNEGSKA (reference sequence). The CDR3: CSAPDFQRGNEQFF.

The V gene is TRBV5-6, the J gene TRBJ1-6; the TRBD1 assignment by TCRdb is unverifiable without DNA. CDR3 length equals 15 residues. Germline V gives CDR1 SGHDT, CDR2 YYEEEE. CDR3 sequence: CASSVRDSYNSPLHF.

V usage is TRBV12-3 or TRBV12-4 and J usage is TRBJ2-1; the TCRdb D gene call, TRBD1, has no DNA to confirm it. The CDR3 has 15 residues. CDR3 region: CASSPFGGAGNEQFF.

The genes are TRBV18 and TRBJ1-5; TCRdb lists TRBD1, though no DNA is available to test this call. The CDR3 extends over 16 amino acids. Germline V lookup: CDR1 KGHSH, CDR2 LQKENI. The CDR3 sequence: CASSPPYQTGNQPQHF.

The CDR3 protein is CASSLPLAGRAYNEQFF. This rearrangement joins TRBV12-3 or TRBV12-4 to TRBJ2-1. The length of the CDR3 is 17 residues.

The chain is built from TRBV10-1 and TRBJ2-1. CDR1 is WNHNN, CDR2 SYGVQD, per germline (reference sequence). The CDR3 consists of 14 residues. CDR3 region: CASRKGIIGDEQFF.

This chain links TRBV12-3 or TRBV12-4 with TRBJ2-7; the TCRdb D gene call, TRBD1, has no DNA to confirm it. CDR3 length: 15 residues. The CDR3 spells CASRRSRDKFYEQYF.

V is TRBV12-3 or TRBV12-4 and J is TRBJ2-1; no DNA is available, so the TRBD1 call from TCRdb remains unchecked. The CDR3 runs to 15 residues. The CDR3 sequence is CASRTGTELDNEQFF.

The chain links TRBV7-9 to TRBJ2-7; the TCRdb call, TRBD1, lacks DNA for checking. Germline-derived CDR1 and CDR2 are SEHNR and FQNEAQ (reference sequence). There are 14 residues in the CDR3. The CDR3 is CASSSGQGDYEQYF.

This chain uses TRBV20-1 with TRBJ1-5; absent DNA, TCRdb's TRBD1 call cannot be checked. The CDR3 consists of 14 residues. The germline V gene encodes CDR1 DFQATT and CDR2 SNEGSKA (reference sequence). This CDR3 reads CSAREGHHSGPQHF.

This rearrangement joins TRBV12-3 or TRBV12-4 to TRBJ2-5; there is no DNA to check the TCRdb D call of TRBD2. The CDR3 sequence is 19 residues long. CDR3 protein: CASSLETSGRAGPQETQYF.

The rearrangement uses TRBV12-3 or TRBV12-4 and TRBJ2-7; with no DNA, the TCRdb D assignment of TRBD1 cannot be verified. There are 14 residues in the CDR3. CDR3 residues: CASRVQVSSYEQYF.

The V gene is TRBV3-1, the J gene TRBJ2-5; TCRdb selects TRBD1, and the lack of DNA leaves this call unchecked. The CDR3 extends over 15 amino acids. Germline CDR1 and CDR2: LGHDT and YNNKEL (reference sequence). CDR3 sequence: CASSPPLGDRETQYF.

The V and J genes are TRBV29-1 and TRBJ2-4; the D gene TCRdb calls, TRBD1, cannot be checked with no DNA. Germline CDR1 SQVTM, CDR2 ANQGSEA. The CDR3 contains 12 residues. The CDR3 protein is CSVRLKGDIQYF.

The chain is built from TRBV20-1 and TRBJ2-7. The CDR3 is 14 residues long. Germline CDR1 reads DFQATT; CDR2 reads SNEGSKA (reference sequence). The CDR3 loop is CSARVWLGLGEQYF.

V usage is TRBV5-4 and J usage is TRBJ2-2; without DNA, the TCRdb call of TRBD1 cannot be checked. CDR1 SGHNT and CDR2 YYREEE come from the germline V gene (reference sequence). This CDR3 comprises 18 residues. CDR3 amino acids: CASSTNLGAQTNTGELFF.

J is TRBJ2-5 and V is TRBV5-1. This CDR3 region has 17 residues. Per germline, CDR1 SGHRS and CDR2 YFSETQ. The CDR3 sequence is CASSLEPSRFTKETQYF.

V and J are TRBV4-3 and TRBJ2-7; TCRdb's D call of TRBD2 is untestable without DNA. Germline CDR1 is LGHNA and CDR2 is YSLEER. The CDR3 has 15 amino acids. CDR3 region: CASSYNSVTTYEQYF.

This chain links TRBV12-3 or TRBV12-4 with TRBJ2-3; TCRdb picks TRBD1, but there is no DNA to check that call. The CDR3 runs to 14 residues. CDR3 in amino acids: CATGRGMGTDTQYF.

CDR3 sequence reads: CASSLGTGHHEQYF. V is TRBV7-9 and J is TRBJ2-7. CDR1 SEHNR and CDR2 FQNEAQ come from the germline V gene (reference sequence). The CDR3 spans 14 residues. The variable domain in full, with the rest retrieved from reference TRBV7-9 and TRBJ2-7, is DTGVSQNPRHKITKRGQNVTFRCDPISEHNRLYWYRQTLGQGPEFLTYFQNEAQLEKSRLLSDRFSAERPKGSFSTLEIQRTEQGDSAMYLCASSLGTGHHEQYFGPGTRLTVT.

This chain joins TRBV12-3 or TRBV12-4 and TRBJ2-7; the D call of TRBD2 rests on TCRdb alone, since no DNA is present to check it. The CDR3 length is 17 residues. This chain's CDR3 is CASSLSWASGSSYEQYF.

This chain links TRBV18 with TRBJ2-1; TCRdb's D call of TRBD2 is untestable without DNA. The CDR3 is made up of 17 amino acids. Germline V CDR1 and CDR2: KGHSH, LQKENI. CDR3 amino acids: CASSPDEGSHSYNEQFF.

The chain joins TRBV24-1 to TRBJ2-2; without DNA, the TCRdb call of TRBD1 cannot be checked. The CDR3 contains 14 residues. Germline assignment: CDR1 KGHDR and CDR2 SFDVKD. CDR3 loop: CATGDSQVTGELFF.

V and J are TRBV14 and TRBJ2-1; TCRdb's D call of TRBD2 is untestable without DNA. CDR3 length: 12 amino acids. Per the germline V gene, CDR1 is SGHDN and CDR2 is FVKESK. This CDR3 is CASSRGREGQFF.

The chain carries TRBV25-1 and TRBJ2-7; TCRdb outputs TRBD1, but without DNA this stays unchecked. The CDR3 sequence is 13 residues long. Germline V gene lookup returns CDR1 MGHDK and CDR2 SYGVNS. The CDR3 protein is CASSAITGSEQYF.

V gene TRBV27 combines with J gene TRBJ2-3; TCRdb proposes TRBD2, but this gene call is untestable without DNA. Per germline, CDR1 MNHEY and CDR2 SMNVEV (reference sequence). This CDR3 spans 17 amino acids. The CDR3: CASSWVAGVVGTDTQYF.

The J gene is TRBJ2-4, the V gene TRBV7-9; TCRdb names TRBD2, which stays unverified in the absence of DNA. The length of the CDR3 is 16 residues. Germline CDR1 is SEHNR and CDR2 is FQNEAQ (reference sequence). The CDR3 region is CASSPPGTRPLNIQYF.

J is TRBJ2-5 and V is TRBV11-3; TCRdb proposes TRBD2, but this gene call is untestable without DNA. The germline gives CDR1 SGHNT, CDR2 YENEEA. This CDR3 has 16 amino acids. The CDR3 sequence: CASSLRLAGAQETQYF.

The chain uses TRBV5-3 and TRBJ2-1. TRBV5-3 is sorted into the ORF group, with uncertain function. The CDR3 spans 14 residues. The CDR3 sequence is CARSLGHSYNEQFF.

The chain links TRBV12-3 or TRBV12-4 to TRBJ2-3; the TRBD1 assignment by TCRdb is unverifiable without DNA. This CDR3 region has 17 residues. The CDR3 sequence: CASRSGQGFVGTDTQYF.